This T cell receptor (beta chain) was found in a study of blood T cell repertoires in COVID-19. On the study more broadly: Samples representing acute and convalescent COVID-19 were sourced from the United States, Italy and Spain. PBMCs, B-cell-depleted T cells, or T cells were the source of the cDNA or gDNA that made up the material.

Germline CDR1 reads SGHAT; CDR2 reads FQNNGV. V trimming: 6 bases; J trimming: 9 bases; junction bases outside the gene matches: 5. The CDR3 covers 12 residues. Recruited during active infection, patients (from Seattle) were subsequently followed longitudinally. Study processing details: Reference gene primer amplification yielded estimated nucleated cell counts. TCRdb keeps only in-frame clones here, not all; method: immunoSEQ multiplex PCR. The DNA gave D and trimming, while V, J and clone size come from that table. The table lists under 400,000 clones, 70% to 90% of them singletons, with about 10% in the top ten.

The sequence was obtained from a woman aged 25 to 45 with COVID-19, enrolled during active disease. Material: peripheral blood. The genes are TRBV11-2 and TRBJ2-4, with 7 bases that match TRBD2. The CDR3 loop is CASRTSTSIQYF. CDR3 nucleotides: TGTGCCAGCAGGACTAGCACTAGCATTCAGTACTTC.